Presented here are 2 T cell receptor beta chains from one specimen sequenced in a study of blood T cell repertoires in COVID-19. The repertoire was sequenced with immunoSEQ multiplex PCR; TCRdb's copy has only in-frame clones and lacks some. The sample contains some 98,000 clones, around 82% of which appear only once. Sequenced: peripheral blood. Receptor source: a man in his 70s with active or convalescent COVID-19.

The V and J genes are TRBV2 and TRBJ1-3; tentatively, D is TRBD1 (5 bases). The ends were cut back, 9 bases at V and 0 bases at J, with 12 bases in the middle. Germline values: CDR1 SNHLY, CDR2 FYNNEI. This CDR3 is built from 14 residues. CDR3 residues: CASSGTPSGNTIYF. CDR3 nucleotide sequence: TGTGCCAGTTCCGGGACTCCCTCTGGAAACACCATATATTTT.

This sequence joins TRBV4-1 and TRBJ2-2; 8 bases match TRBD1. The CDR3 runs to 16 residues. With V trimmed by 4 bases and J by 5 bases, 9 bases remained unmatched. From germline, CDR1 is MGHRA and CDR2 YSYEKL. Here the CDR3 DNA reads TGCGCCAGCAGCCTTTCAGGGGGCGGAAATACCGGGGAGCTGTTTTTT. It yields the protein CASSLSGGGNTGELFF.